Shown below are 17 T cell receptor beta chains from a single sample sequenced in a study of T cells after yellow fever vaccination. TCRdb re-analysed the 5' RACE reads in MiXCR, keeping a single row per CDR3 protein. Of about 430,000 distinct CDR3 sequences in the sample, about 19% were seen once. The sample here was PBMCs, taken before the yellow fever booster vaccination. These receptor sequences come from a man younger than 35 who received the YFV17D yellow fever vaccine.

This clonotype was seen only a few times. The CDR3 DNA sequence: TGTGCCAGCAGTTACGGGGGGACTAGCGGGACTAGCACAGATACGCAGTATTTT. This gives the protein CASSYGGTSGTSTDTQYF. The chain has TRBV6-5 and TRBJ2-3; TRBD2 agrees at 13 bases. Germline lookup yields CDR1 MNHEY and CDR2 SVGAGI. The V and J ends lost 2 bases and 0 bases, in that order; junction bases with no gene match: 5. The CDR3 consists of 18 residues.

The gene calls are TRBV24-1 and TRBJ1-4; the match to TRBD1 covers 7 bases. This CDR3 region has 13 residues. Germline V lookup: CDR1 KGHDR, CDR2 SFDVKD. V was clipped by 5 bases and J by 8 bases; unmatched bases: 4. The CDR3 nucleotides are TGTGCCACCAGTGGGGACAGCAAAGAAAAACTGTTTTTT. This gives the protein CATSGDSKEKLFF.

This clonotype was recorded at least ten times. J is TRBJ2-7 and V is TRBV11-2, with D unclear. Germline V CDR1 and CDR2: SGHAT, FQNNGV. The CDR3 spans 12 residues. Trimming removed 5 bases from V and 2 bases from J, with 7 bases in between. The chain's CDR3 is CASSRWTYEQYF. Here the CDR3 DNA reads TGTGCCAGCAGCCGCTGGACCTACGAGCAGTACTTC.

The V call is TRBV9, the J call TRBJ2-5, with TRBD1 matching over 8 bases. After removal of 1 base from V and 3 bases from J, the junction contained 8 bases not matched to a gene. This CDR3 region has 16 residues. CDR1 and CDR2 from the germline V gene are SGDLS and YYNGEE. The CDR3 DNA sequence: TGTGCCAGCAGCGTACACTGGTCGACAGGGGAAGAGACCCAGTACTTC. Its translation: CASSVHWSTGEETQYF.

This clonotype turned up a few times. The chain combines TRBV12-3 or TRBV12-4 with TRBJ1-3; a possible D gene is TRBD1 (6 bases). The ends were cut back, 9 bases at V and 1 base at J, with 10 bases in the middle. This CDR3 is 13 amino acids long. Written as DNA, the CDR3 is TGTGCCAGTACCAGGGGTTCTGGAAACACCATATATTTT. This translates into CASTRGSGNTIYF.

Here the CDR3 reads CASSHGRSEAFF. The DNA for the CDR3 is TGCGCCAGCAGTCACGGACGGAGTGAAGCTTTCTTT. V is TRBV4-1 and J is TRBJ1-1; D unresolved. Germline V gives CDR1 MGHRA, CDR2 YSYEKL. V lost 6 bases and J 7 bases, leaving 12 bases between the germline ends. This CDR3 region has 12 residues.

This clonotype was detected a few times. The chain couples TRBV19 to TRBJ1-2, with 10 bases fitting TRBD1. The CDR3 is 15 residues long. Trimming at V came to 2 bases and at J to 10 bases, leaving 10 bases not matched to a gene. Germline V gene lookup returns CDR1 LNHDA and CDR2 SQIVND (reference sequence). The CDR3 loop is CASSIQDRDRGPYTF. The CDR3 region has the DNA TGTGCCAGTAGTATACAGGACCGGGACAGGGGTCCCTACACCTTC.

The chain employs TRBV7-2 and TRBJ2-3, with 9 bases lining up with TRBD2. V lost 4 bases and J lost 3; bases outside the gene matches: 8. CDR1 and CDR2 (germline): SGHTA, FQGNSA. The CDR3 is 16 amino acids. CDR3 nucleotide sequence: TGTGCCAGCAGCTACGGGCCGGCGGGGGGGACAGATACGCAGTATTTT. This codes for CASSYGPAGGTDTQYF.

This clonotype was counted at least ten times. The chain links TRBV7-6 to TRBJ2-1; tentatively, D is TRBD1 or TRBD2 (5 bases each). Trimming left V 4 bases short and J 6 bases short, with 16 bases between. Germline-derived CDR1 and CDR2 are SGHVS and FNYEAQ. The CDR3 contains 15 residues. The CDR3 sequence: CASSSPGSGSNEQFF. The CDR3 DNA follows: TGTGCCAGCAGCTCACCAGGGTCGGGGAGCAATGAGCAGTTCTTC.

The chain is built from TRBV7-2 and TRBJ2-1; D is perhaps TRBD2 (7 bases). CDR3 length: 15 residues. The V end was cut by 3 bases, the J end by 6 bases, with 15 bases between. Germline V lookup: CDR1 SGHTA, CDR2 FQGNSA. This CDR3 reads CASSLGGGWLNEQFF. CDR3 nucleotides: TGTGCCAGCAGCTTGGGGGGGGGCTGGCTCAATGAGCAGTTCTTC.

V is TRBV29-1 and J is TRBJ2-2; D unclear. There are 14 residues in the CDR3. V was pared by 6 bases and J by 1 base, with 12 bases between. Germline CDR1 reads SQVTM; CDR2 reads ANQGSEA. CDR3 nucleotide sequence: TGCAGCGTCGAGCTGGGAATGAACACCGGGGAGCTGTTTTTT. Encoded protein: CSVELGMNTGELFF.

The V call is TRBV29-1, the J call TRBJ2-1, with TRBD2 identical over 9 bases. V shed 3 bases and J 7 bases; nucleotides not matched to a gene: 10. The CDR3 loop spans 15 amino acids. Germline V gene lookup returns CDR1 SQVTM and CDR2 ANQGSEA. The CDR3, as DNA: TGCAGCGTTGAGTTGGGGCGGGGGGGTGTGAATGAGCAGTTCTTC. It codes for CSVELGRGGVNEQFF.

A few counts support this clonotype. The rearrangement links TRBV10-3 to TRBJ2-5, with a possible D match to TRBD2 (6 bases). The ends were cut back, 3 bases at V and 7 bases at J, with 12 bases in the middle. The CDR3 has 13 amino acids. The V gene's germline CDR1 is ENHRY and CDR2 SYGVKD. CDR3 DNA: TGTGCCATCAGTGACTCTAGCGATGGGACCCAGTACTTC. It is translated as CAISDSSDGTQYF.

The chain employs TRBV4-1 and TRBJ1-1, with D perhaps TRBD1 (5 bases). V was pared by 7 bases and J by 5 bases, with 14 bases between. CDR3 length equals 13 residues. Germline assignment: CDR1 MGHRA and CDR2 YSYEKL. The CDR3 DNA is TGCGCCAGCACCTTCAACCCAGGGACTGAAGCTTTCTTT. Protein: CASTFNPGTEAFF.

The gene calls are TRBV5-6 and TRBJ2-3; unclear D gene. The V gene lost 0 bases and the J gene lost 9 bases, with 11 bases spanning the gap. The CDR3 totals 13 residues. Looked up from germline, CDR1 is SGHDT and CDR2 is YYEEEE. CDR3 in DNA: TGTGCCAGCAGCTTGGCACAGTACCAAACGCAGTATTTT. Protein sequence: CASSLAQYQTQYF.

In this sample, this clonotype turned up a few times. The CDR3 sequence: CASSSGDLGRNQPQHF. CDR3 sequence (DNA): TGTGCCAGCAGTTCCGGGGACTTGGGGCGCAATCAGCCCCAGCATTTT. V usage is TRBV12-3 or TRBV12-4 and J usage is TRBJ1-5, with D maybe TRBD1 (5 bases). This CDR3 has 16 residues. Trimming took 4 bases from V and 2 from J, leaving 15 bases between them.

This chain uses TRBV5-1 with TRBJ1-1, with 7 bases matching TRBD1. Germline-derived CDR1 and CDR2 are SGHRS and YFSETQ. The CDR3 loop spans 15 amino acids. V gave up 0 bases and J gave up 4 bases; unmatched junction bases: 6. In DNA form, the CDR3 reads TGCGCCAGCAGCTTGGCAGGGGGACGGGGCACTGAAGCTTTCTTT. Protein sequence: CASSLAGGRGTEAFF.